What follows are 8 T cell receptor beta chains derived from one specimen sequenced in a study of blood T cells in healthy people across ages. Through a sample-barcoded 5' primer and a J-beta primer mix, a second PCR was run for roughly 6 to 11 cycles. TCRdb reanalysed the 5' RACE reads using MiXCR and keeps one entry per CDR3 protein. The table shows fewer than 800,000 distinct CDR3 sequences, with about 21% occurring only once. Sequencing was performed on blood. The source is a man between 65 and 80 years old in good health.

This clonotype was seen more than once but under ten times. The genes are TRBV6-4 and TRBJ1-2, with 7 bases fitting TRBD1. J was trimmed by 4 bases and V by 6 bases; bases with no gene match: 5. This CDR3 comprises 13 residues. The germline CDR1 and CDR2 sequences are MRHNA and SNTAGT. DNA for the CDR3: TGTGCCAGCAGCCCACAGGGGTCCTATGGCTACACCTTC. Amino acids: CASSPQGSYGYTF.

On this clonotype itself: An end of the junction does not agree with germline; a read error may underlie this. The chain joins TRBV20-1 to TRBJ2-3; D possibly corresponds to TRBD2 (5 bases). CDR1 is DFQATT and CDR2 is SNEGSKA in the germline V gene (reference sequence). The CDR3 has 15 amino acids. CDR3: CSATKSGLGTDTQYF. In DNA, the CDR3 is TGCAGCGCTACCAAATCAGGACTTGGCACAGATACGCAGTATTTT.

This clonotype was observed a few times. The rearrangement joins TRBV14 to TRBJ2-1; maybe TRBD2 (6 bases). The V end lost 0 bases, the J end lost 3 bases, and 15 bases lay between the germline ends. The CDR3 sequence is 17 residues long. The germline gives CDR1 SGHDN, CDR2 FVKESK. CDR3 protein: CASSQDRVADLYNEQFF. DNA of the CDR3: TGTGCCAGCAGCCAAGATCGAGTAGCGGACCTCTACAATGAGCAGTTCTTC.

This clonotype was seen a few times. This chain connects TRBV5-1 to TRBJ2-3, with TRBD2 identical over 10 bases. The germline V gene has CDR1 SGHRS and CDR2 YFSETQ. V lost 4 bases to trimming and J lost 2 bases; unmatched junction nucleotides: 10. This CDR3 comprises 17 residues. The chain's CDR3 is CASSPRQTSGNTDTQYF. The CDR3 nucleotides read TGCGCCAGCAGCCCGCGGCAAACTAGCGGGAACACAGATACGCAGTATTTT.

This clonotype was detected once. CDR3 DNA: TGCAGCGTTGAAAGGGACGGAGGTAACTATGGCTACACCTTC. Translating gives CSVERDGGNYGYTF. V and J are TRBV29-1 and TRBJ1-2; D perhaps matches TRBD1 (5 bases). The CDR3 runs 14 residues. The V gene lost 2 bases and the J gene lost 1 base, with 11 bases spanning the gap. The V gene's germline CDR1 is SQVTM and CDR2 ANQGSEA.

In its sample, this clonotype was seen a few times. The rearrangement links TRBV20-1 to TRBJ2-1; 9 bases fit TRBD1. CDR1 is DFQATT, CDR2 SNEGSKA, per germline (reference sequence). This CDR3 has 15 amino acids. With V trimmed by 0 bases and J by 1 base, 1 base remained unmatched. CDR3 sequence reads: CSAREGQGSYNEQFF. CDR3 coding DNA: TGCAGTGCTAGAGAGGGACAGGGATCCTACAATGAGCAGTTCTTC.

As regards this clonotype: A read error may explain this, as a much larger clone is one base away. The CDR3 loop reads CSASGMGGQRNTEAFF. In DNA form, the CDR3 reads TGCAGTGCTAGTGGTATGGGGGGACAGAGGAACACTGAAGCTTTCTTT. V and J are TRBV20-1 and TRBJ1-1; 7 bases fit TRBD1. There are 16 residues in the CDR3. Trimming at V came to 3 bases and at J to 1 base, leaving 11 bases not matched to a gene. Germline V gene sequence: CDR1 DFQATT, CDR2 SNEGSKA (reference sequence).

This clonotype has more than one count but fewer than ten. J is TRBJ1-4 and V is TRBV5-1; no firm D call. The CDR3 consists of 14 residues. V lost 2 bases and J lost 7, with 12 bases in between. Per germline, CDR1 SGHRS and CDR2 YFSETQ. The CDR3: CASSFGNLGEKLFF. The CDR3 DNA follows: TGCGCCAGCAGCTTTGGTAATCTCGGTGAAAAACTGTTTTTT.